These 10 T cell receptor beta chains came from one sample sequenced in a study of identical twins. One entry per CDR3 protein, called by TCRdb with MiXCR from the 5' RACE reads. The table records 470,000 or so distinct CDR3 sequences, roughly 24% of them present only once. In addition, the sample was reused for a study of T cells expressing NK-cell markers.

The specimen sequenced was CD4+ T cells sorted from blood. These receptors all come from a woman aged 18 to 35 in good health.

The chain recombines TRBV5-1 with TRBJ1-5; D is unresolved. V was cut by 3 bases and J by 2 bases, with 9 bases left in between. Germline lookup yields CDR1 SGHRS and CDR2 YFSETQ. The CDR3 loop spans 14 amino acids. CDR3 bases: TGCGCCAGCAGCTATGAATTTGGCAATCAGCCCCAGCATTTT. Its translation is CASSYEFGNQPQHF.

J is TRBJ1-2 and V is TRBV5-1; 9 nucleotides align to TRBD1. Germline V gives CDR1 SGHRS, CDR2 YFSETQ. V dropped 3 bases and J dropped 4; count of bases not matched to a gene: 7. The CDR3 is 15 residues long. CDR3 region: CASSSTGTGTYGYTF. The CDR3 DNA follows: TGCGCCAGCAGCTCAACCGGGACAGGGACCTATGGCTACACCTTC.

The sample holds a few counts of this clonotype. This sequence joins TRBV3-1 and TRBJ2-7; the D is unclear. This CDR3 spans 12 amino acids. Germline-derived CDR1 and CDR2 are LGHDT and YNNKEL (reference sequence). Trimming stripped 0 bases from V and 6 bases from J, with 6 bases between. DNA for the CDR3: TGTGCCAGCAGCCAAGACGACCGCGAGCAGTACTTC. Its protein is CASSQDDREQYF.

This CDR3 is CASTPGQGFSMNTEAFF. In DNA, the CDR3 is TGTGCCAGCACCCCGGGACAGGGATTTTCTATGAACACTGAAGCTTTCTTT. The gene calls are TRBV12-3 or TRBV12-4 and TRBJ1-1; 9 nucleotides agree with TRBD1. CDR3 length equals 17 residues. With 7 bases clipped from V and 0 bases from J, the junction kept 12 bases outside the gene matches.

For the CDR3, the DNA is TGCGCCAGCAGCTTCGGGGAGAATGAGCAGTTCTTC. It is translated as CASSFGENEQFF. The J gene is TRBJ2-1, the V gene TRBV5-1; D may be TRBD2 (5 bases). CDR3 length: 12 amino acids. From germline, CDR1 is SGHRS and CDR2 YFSETQ. Trimming took 2 bases from V and 7 from J, leaving 7 bases between them.

This clonotype was observed a handful of times. The V call is TRBV11-2, the J call TRBJ2-2, with 9 bases lining up with TRBD1. The CDR3 covers 16 residues. With V trimmed by 2 bases and J by 3 bases, 4 bases remained unmatched. Germline V CDR1 and CDR2: SGHAT, FQNNGV. CDR3 sequence (DNA): TGTGCCAGCAGCTTAAGGGACAGGGTCTACACCGGGGAGCTGTTTTTT. Encoded protein: CASSLRDRVYTGELFF.

This chain connects TRBV3-1 to TRBJ2-1; D is undetermined. The CDR3 runs 14 residues. CDR1 LGHDT and CDR2 YNNKEL come from the germline V gene (reference sequence). V lost 3 bases and J lost 1, with 7 bases in between. CDR3 bases: TGTGCCAGCAGCCACCACCGATCCTACAATGAGCAGTTCTTC. It encodes CASSHHRSYNEQFF.

The chain is built from TRBV12-5 and TRBJ2-1; D possibly corresponds to TRBD1 (5 bases). V was shortened by 1 base and J by 7 bases, with 14 bases between the two germline ends. The CDR3 sequence is 15 residues long. Germline CDR1 and CDR2: LGHNT and FRNRAP. CDR3 sequence: CASGLGRASGNEQFF. The CDR3 DNA follows: TGTGCTAGTGGTTTGGGCAGGGCTTCTGGGAATGAGCAGTTCTTC.

The chain joins TRBV5-1 to TRBJ2-2; 7 positions agree with TRBD1. Germline CDR1 SGHRS, CDR2 YFSETQ. This CDR3 contains 13 residues. V was pared by 4 bases and J by 6 bases, with 3 bases of the junction left unmatched. The CDR3 region is CASSPGQSGELFF. The CDR3 bases are TGCGCCAGCAGCCCGGGACAGTCCGGGGAGCTGTTTTTT.

This clonotype has a handful of counts. The J gene is TRBJ1-4, the V gene TRBV5-1; D gene uncertain. The V and J ends lost 2 bases and 4 bases respectively, with 9 bases between them. Germline values: CDR1 SGHRS, CDR2 YFSETQ. The CDR3 loop spans 14 amino acids. CDR3: CASSFALSNEKLFF. Written as DNA, the CDR3 is TGCGCCAGCAGCTTTGCCCTGAGTAATGAAAAACTGTTTTTT.